Listed here are 14 T cell receptor beta chains from one sample, sequenced in a study of beta chain features in type 1 diabetes (dated by TCRdb to 2017 to 2018). The library was obtained by the immunoSEQ multiplex PCR assay. The entire amount of isolated RNA was reverse transcribed using the High Capacity cDNA Reverse Transcription Kit, so the sequenced TCRB transcripts were expressed ones. TCRdb re-hosts the immuneACCESS table, in-frame sequences only. Its copies lack some clones; in the studies checked, an unresolved V gene accounts for under half of them, and the cause for the rest is not known. The sample table contains about 330,000 clones; only one count was recorded for 11% of them. Together, the top ten hold over 0.015% of the sample. Sample: naive CD4+ T cells from blood. The cell subset or site label corresponds to: true naive CD4+ T cells. The receptors here all came from a woman between 25 and 40 years old in good health.

CDR3 sequence (DNA): TGTGCCAGCAGCCCTCGGGAGATCACAGATACGCAGTATTTT. The encoded protein is CASSPREITDTQYF. The V and J genes are TRBV9 and TRBJ2-3; TRBD2 is a possible D gene (6 bases). CDR3 length: 14 residues. Looked up from germline, CDR1 is SGDLS and CDR2 is YYNGEE. V was pared by 4 bases and J by 2 bases, with 11 bases between.

The chain joins TRBV28 to TRBJ2-4, with no clear D. This CDR3 contains 15 residues. Germline V gene sequence: CDR1 MDHEN, CDR2 SYDVKM. V was trimmed by 5 bases and J by 0 bases, leaving 11 bases between them. CDR3 residues: CASSLTAIAKNIQYF. CDR3 sequence (DNA): TGTGCCAGCAGTCTAACAGCTATAGCCAAAAACATTCAGTACTTC.

This sequence joins TRBV7-2 and TRBJ2-7; 12 nucleotides line up with TRBD2. The CDR3 length is 15 residues. Germline CDR1 SGHTA, CDR2 FQGNSA. J was trimmed by 6 bases and V by 4 bases; bases with no gene match: 7. CDR3 bases: TGTGCCAGCAGCTCCACGACTAGCGGGAGTCGCGAGCAGTACTTC. Translating gives CASSSTTSGSREQYF.

This sequence joins TRBV5-6 and TRBJ1-3; D is undetermined. Trimming removed 4 bases at V and 4 bases at J, with 9 bases between. The CDR3 has 13 residues. Per germline, CDR1 SGHDT and CDR2 YYEEEE. CDR3 sequence reads: CASSPGPGNTIYF. In DNA form, the CDR3 reads TGTGCCAGCAGCCCAGGCCCCGGAAACACCATATATTTT. Complete variable domain (other parts from reference TRBV5-6 and TRBJ1-3): DAGVTQSPTHLIKTRGQQVTLRCSPKSGHDTVSWYQQALGQGPQFIFQYYEEEERQRGNFPDRFSGHQFPNYSSELNVNALLLGDSALYLCASSPGPGNTIYFGEGSWLTVV.

This chain connects TRBV7-3 to TRBJ2-1, with 10 positions matching TRBD2. Germline CDR1 reads SGHTA; CDR2 reads FQGTGA. V was pared by 3 bases and J by 9 bases, with 8 bases of the junction left unmatched. This CDR3 is 15 amino acids long. The CDR3 DNA reads as TGTGCCAGCAGCTTTCAAGCGGGAGGGACCCCTGAGCAGTTCTTC. Its protein product is CASSFQAGGTPEQFF. Full variable domain (outside the CDR3, taken from reference TRBV7-3 and TRBJ2-1): GAGVSQTPSNKVTEKGKYVELRCDPISGHTALYWYRQSLGQGPEFLIYFQGTGAADDSGLPNDRFFAVRPEGSVSTLKIQRTERGDSAVYLCASSFQAGGTPEQFFGPGTRLTVL.

This sequence joins TRBV7-2 and TRBJ2-7; D remains ambiguous. V lost 2 bases and J lost 3, with 2 bases in between. The CDR3 spans 11 residues. The germline V gene encodes CDR1 SGHTA and CDR2 FQGNSA. For the CDR3, the DNA is TGTGCCAGCAGCTTATACTACGAGCAGTACTTC. Translating gives CASSLYYEQYF.

The rearrangement links TRBV7-9 to TRBJ1-2; no definite D call. The V end was cut by 1 base, the J end by 5 bases, with 8 bases between. CDR1 and CDR2 (germline): SEHNR, FQNEAQ (reference sequence). CDR3 size: 13 residues. The CDR3 bases are TGTGCCAGCAGCTTAGGTTATCTTTATGGCTACACCTTC. Translation gives CASSLGYLYGYTF.

This clone was counted a few times. V gene TRBV5-1 combines with J gene TRBJ2-2; 11 bases are shared with TRBD2. The CDR3 contains 15 residues. Germline V gene sequence: CDR1 SGHRS, CDR2 YFSETQ. Trimming took 2 bases from V and 4 from J; bases not matched to a gene: 1. Here the CDR3 DNA reads TGCGCCAGCAGCTTAACTAGCGGGGGCACCGGGGAGCTGTTTTTT. It specifies CASSLTSGGTGELFF. Filled out from reference TRBV5-1 and TRBJ2-2, the complete variable domain reads KAGVTQTPRYLIKTRGQQVTLSCSPISGHRSVSWYQQTPGQGLQFLFEYFSETQRNKGNFPGRFSGRQFSNSRSEMNVSTLELGDSALYLCASSLTSGGTGELFFGEGSRLTVL.

This sequence joins TRBV5-1 and TRBJ2-7, with TRBD2 identical over 7 bases. V lost 1 base, J lost 2 bases, and 3 bases stayed unmatched. The CDR3 is 14 residues long. Germline V CDR1 and CDR2: SGHRS, YFSETQ. Here the CDR3 reads CASSLSLATYEQYF. The CDR3 DNA reads TGCGCCAGCAGCTTGTCACTAGCGACCTACGAGCAGTACTTC.

This clone was seen only a few times. The chain's CDR3 is CASSQVETANEKLFF. As DNA, the CDR3 is TGCGCCAGCAGCCAAGTTGAGACAGCTAATGAAAAACTGTTTTTT. The V call is TRBV4-3, the J call TRBJ1-4, with D possibly matching TRBD1 (5 bases). Trimming pared 1 base from V and 3 bases from J, leaving 9 bases between. The CDR3 length is 15 residues. Germline values: CDR1 LGHNA, CDR2 YSLEER.

This clone turned up a few times. The chain joins TRBV18 to TRBJ2-5; D is uncertain. The germline V gene has CDR1 KGHSH and CDR2 LQKENI. The CDR3 consists of 13 residues. Trimming took 3 bases from V and 2 from J, leaving 7 bases between them. The CDR3 here is CASSPPLQETQYF. Written as DNA, the CDR3 is TGTGCCAGCTCACCCCCCTTACAAGAGACCCAGTACTTC.

The chain has TRBV28 and TRBJ1-1; D is unresolved. V dropped 5 bases and J dropped 0 bases, with 10 bases sitting between them. CDR3 length: 14 amino acids. Germline loops: CDR1 MDHEN, CDR2 SYDVKM. CDR3 region: CASSPAGVNTEAFF. Written as DNA, the CDR3 is TGTGCCAGCAGTCCCGCGGGCGTGAACACTGAAGCTTTCTTT.

The chain employs TRBV30 and TRBJ1-5; D may be TRBD1 (6 bases). The V gene's germline CDR1 is GTSNPN and CDR2 SVGIG (reference sequence). V was trimmed by 4 bases and J by 4 bases, leaving 14 bases between them. This CDR3 is built from 14 residues. The CDR3 sequence is CAWNEGQGNQPQHF. Written as DNA, the CDR3 is TGTGCCTGGAACGAGGGGCAGGGGAATCAGCCCCAGCATTTT.

This clone has just a few counts. The chain couples TRBV6-1 to TRBJ2-1, with 11 positions matching TRBD2. Per the germline V gene, CDR1 is MNHNS and CDR2 is SASEGT. Germline trimming cut 6 bases from V and 8 bases from J; bases unmatched to any gene: 9. The CDR3 loop spans 15 amino acids. The CDR3 sequence: CASRGIAGGLDEQFF. In DNA form, the CDR3 reads TGTGCCAGCAGGGGAATAGCGGGAGGGTTAGATGAGCAGTTCTTC.